One and the same sample provided the 12 T cell receptor beta chains below, sequenced in a study of CD8 T cells in Susac syndrome. Reverse transcription of roughly 0.5 to 1 ug RNA was performed with random hexamers. A single record per CDR3 protein comes from TCRdb applying MiXCR to the immunoSEQ multiplex PCR reads. The sample consists of 180,000 or so distinct CDR3 sequences, 85% to 95% of them appearing once. The specimen was CD4+ T cells from PBMCs. The receptors were sampled from a human donor in good health.

The chain couples TRBV3-1 to TRBJ2-2; no clear D. V was pared by 0 bases and J by 1 base, with 9 bases between. The CDR3 loop spans 16 amino acids. The germline V gene has CDR1 LGHDT and CDR2 YNNKEL (reference sequence). CDR3 residues: CASSQDPPENTGELFF. Here the CDR3 DNA reads TGTGCCAGCAGCCAAGATCCCCCCGAGAACACCGGGGAGCTGTTTTTT.

This chain uses TRBV5-6 with TRBJ1-2; 11 nucleotides match TRBD1. CDR3 length: 14 amino acids. From germline, CDR1 is SGHDT and CDR2 YYEEEE. V was clipped by 4 bases and J by 6 bases; unmatched bases: 5. The CDR3 region has the DNA TGTGCCAGCAGCCCCGGACAGGGGGCGAATGGCTACACCTTC. As protein: CASSPGQGANGYTF.

The V and J genes are TRBV30 and TRBJ1-5; D is possibly TRBD1 (6 bases). V lost 4 bases and J 7 bases, leaving 17 bases between the germline ends. This CDR3 has 14 residues. The germline V gene has CDR1 GTSNPN and CDR2 SVGIG (reference sequence). CDR3 amino acids: CAWNEGHAAQPQHF. The CDR3 DNA follows: TGTGCCTGGAACGAGGGACACGCTGCACAGCCCCAGCATTTT.

In this sample, this clonotype turned up once. The V and J genes are TRBV29-1 and TRBJ1-5, with 7 bases lining up with TRBD1. This CDR3 is 14 amino acids long. After removal of 4 bases from V and 0 bases from J, the junction contained 3 bases not matched to a gene. Germline assignment: CDR1 SQVTM and CDR2 ANQGSEA. The CDR3 DNA reads as TGCAGCGTTGTAGGGACAGATAGCAATCAGCCCCAGCATTTT. It is translated as CSVVGTDSNQPQHF. Drawing the rest from reference TRBV29-1 and TRBJ1-5, the complete variable domain is SAVISQKPSRDICQRGTSLTIQCQVDSQVTMMFWYRQQPGQSLTLIATANQGSEATYESGFVIDKFPISRPNLTFSTLTVSNMSPEDSSIYLCSVVGTDSNQPQHFGDGTRLSIL.

This chain joins TRBV30 and TRBJ2-1; D is possibly TRBD2 (6 bases). This CDR3 has 15 amino acids. The germline V gene encodes CDR1 GTSNPN and CDR2 SVGIG (reference sequence). V lost 0 bases to trimming and J lost 10 bases, with 19 bases between them. This chain's CDR3 is CAWSVLVGGHGEQFF. DNA for the CDR3: TGTGCCTGGAGTGTACTCGTGGGAGGCCATGGGGAGCAGTTCTTC.

The chain joins TRBV29-1 to TRBJ2-7, with D uncertain. Germline values: CDR1 SQVTM, CDR2 ANQGSEA. V was pared by 3 bases and J by 2 bases, with 5 bases between. The CDR3 has 11 residues. Written as DNA, the CDR3 is TGCAGCGTTGACGGAACCTACGAGCAGTACTTC. Its protein product is CSVDGTYEQYF.

The chain carries TRBV15 and TRBJ1-1; D is uncertain. V lost 0 bases, J lost 1 base, and 12 bases lay in between. Germline V lookup: CDR1 LNHNV, CDR2 YYDKDF (reference sequence). The CDR3 is made up of 16 amino acids. The CDR3 is CATSRDLGSTNTEAFF. For the CDR3, the DNA is TGTGCCACCAGCAGAGATTTGGGGTCCACGAACACTGAAGCTTTCTTT.

The chain couples TRBV3-1 to TRBJ1-2; D gene ambiguous. Trimming removed 6 bases at V and 6 bases at J, with 23 bases between. CDR1 and CDR2 (germline): LGHDT, YNNKEL (reference sequence). The CDR3 totals 16 residues. The CDR3: CASSQPRGPGLNGYTF. For the CDR3, the DNA is TGTGCCAGCAGTCAACCACGGGGTCCGGGATTAAATGGCTACACCTTC.

V is TRBV15 and J is TRBJ1-5; D is possibly TRBD1 (6 bases). The CDR3 runs to 12 residues. Trimming removed 9 bases at V and 7 bases at J, with 13 bases between. Per the germline V gene, CDR1 is LNHNV and CDR2 is YYDKDF (reference sequence). CDR3 nucleotide sequence: TGTGCCACTAGGAGGGGGGGACAGCCCCAGCATTTT. Translation: CATRRGGQPQHF.

This chain connects TRBV6-5 to TRBJ1-1; 7 bases line up with TRBD1. Germline CDR1 reads MNHEY; CDR2 reads SVGAGI. The trim removed 6 bases at V and 4 bases at J, leaving 11 bases unmatched. The CDR3 is made up of 15 amino acids. As DNA, the CDR3 is TGTGCCAGCAGCCCACGACAGGGAATAGTCACTGAAGCTTTCTTT. Protein product: CASSPRQGIVTEAFF.

The chain is built from TRBV6-6 and TRBJ2-7; TRBD2 is a possible D gene (6 bases). The CDR3 has 13 residues. V was clipped by 7 bases and J by 1 base, with 11 bases between them. Germline V gene sequence: CDR1 MNHNY, CDR2 SVGAGI (reference sequence). CDR3 nucleotide sequence: TGTGCCAGCATCGGGGGAGAGTCCTACGAGCAGTACGTC. It is translated as CASIGGESYEQYV.

CDR3 loop: CASSLALTSGGARYNEQYF. The CDR3 bases are TGTGCCAGCAGCTTAGCGTTAACTAGCGGGGGGGCCCGGTACAACGAGCAGTACTTC. The V gene is TRBV7-2, the J gene TRBJ2-7; 13 bases are a match to TRBD2. V trimming: 0 bases; J trimming: 5 bases; junction bases outside the gene matches: 13. In germline, CDR1 is SGHTA, CDR2 FQGNSA. This CDR3 comprises 19 residues.